These 14 T cell receptor beta chains came from one sample sequenced in a study of CD8 T cells in Susac syndrome. An input of about 0.45 to 1 ug of RNA was subjected to reverse transcription using random hexamers. TCRdb recomputed calls from the immunoSEQ multiplex PCR reads with MiXCR, one row per CDR3 protein. Of roughly 75,000 distinct CDR3 sequences listed, 93% are singletons. Sequenced: CD4+ T cells from PBMCs. These receptors were collected from a human donor with Susac syndrome.

This chain links TRBV3-1 with TRBJ1-3, with D uncertain. Trimming pared 3 bases from V and 4 bases from J, leaving 10 bases between. This CDR3 has 14 amino acids. Germline CDR1 and CDR2: LGHDT and YNNKEL (reference sequence). This CDR3 reads CASSQSRAGNTIYF. The CDR3 DNA reads TGTGCCAGCAGCCAGTCCAGAGCGGGAAACACCATATATTTT. Full variable domain (outside the CDR3, taken from reference TRBV3-1 and TRBJ1-3): DTAVSQTPKYLVTQMGNDKSIKCEQNLGHDTMYWYKQDSKKFLKIMFSYNNKELIINETVPNRFSPKSPDKAHLNLHINSLELGDSAVYFCASSQSRAGNTIYFGEGSWLTVV.

This chain connects TRBV19 to TRBJ2-3; no clear D. CDR3 length equals 13 residues. V lost 5 bases and J lost 1, with 7 bases in between. The V gene's germline CDR1 is LNHDA and CDR2 SQIVND (reference sequence). CDR3 loop: CASSPGGTDTQYF. CDR3 bases: TGTGCCAGTAGTCCTGGGGGCACAGATACGCAGTATTTT. Drawing the rest from reference TRBV19 and TRBJ2-3, the complete variable domain is DGGITQSPKYLFRKEGQNVTLSCEQNLNHDAMYWYRQDPGQGLRLIYYSQIVNDFQKGDIAEGYSVSREKKESFPLTVTSAQKNPTAFYLCASSPGGTDTQYFGPGTRLTVL.

The chain is built from TRBV9 and TRBJ2-3; D is possibly TRBD1 (5 bases). Germline CDR1 and CDR2: SGDLS and YYNGEE. The CDR3 totals 15 residues. V was shortened by 7 bases and J by 4 bases, with 19 bases between the two germline ends. The CDR3 region has the DNA TGTGCCAGCTCCCAACCCCGACAGAAACCAGATACGCAGTATTTT. Its translation: CASSQPRQKPDTQYF.

V gene TRBV2 combines with J gene TRBJ2-3; the match to TRBD1 covers 10 bases. Germline-derived CDR1 and CDR2 are SNHLY and FYNNEI. Unmatched junction bases numbered 5, after V lost 7 bases and J lost 4 bases. CDR3 length: 14 residues. The CDR3 DNA reads as TGTGCCAGCATTGACAGGGGGCGGGCAGATACGCAGTATTTT. This translates into CASIDRGRADTQYF.

This sequence joins TRBV6-2 or TRBV6-3 and TRBJ2-4; D ambiguous. The CDR3 spans 15 residues. Trimming shortened V by 5 bases and J by 2 bases, and 13 bases separated the two germline ends. Germline V CDR1 and CDR2: MNHEY, SVGEGT. The chain's CDR3 is CASSRYDASKNIQYF. The CDR3 DNA follows: TGTGCCAGCAGTCGATACGATGCGTCCAAAAACATTCAGTACTTC.

V and J are TRBV7-2 and TRBJ1-1; no firm D call. V was shortened by 5 bases and J by 0 bases, with 13 bases between the two germline ends. CDR1 is SGHTA and CDR2 is FQGNSA in the germline V gene. CDR3 size: 15 residues. CDR3 in amino acids: CASSLQFGMNTEAFF. CDR3 DNA sequence: TGTGCCAGCAGCCTCCAATTCGGGATGAACACTGAAGCTTTCTTT. Together with reference TRBV7-2 and TRBJ1-1, the CDR3 gives the full variable domain: GAGVSQSPSNKVTEKGKDVELRCDPISGHTALYWYRQSLGQGLEFLIYFQGNSAPDKSGLPSDRFSAERTGGSVSTLTIQRTQQEDSAVYLCASSLQFGMNTEAFFGQGTRLTVV.

This clonotype has only one observation. The V and J genes are TRBV9 and TRBJ2-1; TRBD2 matches 8 bases. The CDR3 covers 14 residues. The junction had 10 bases not matched to a gene; V was cut back by 6 bases and J by 8 bases. CDR1 and CDR2 from the germline V gene are SGDLS and YYNGEE. The CDR3 sequence is CASNAAGVFDEQFF. CDR3 bases: TGTGCCAGCAACGCAGCGGGGGTCTTCGATGAGCAGTTCTTC.

The chain is built from TRBV6-2 or TRBV6-3 and TRBJ1-2; possible D gene TRBD1, 5 bases. Germline CDR1 reads MNHEY; CDR2 reads SVGEGT. V gave up 1 base and J gave up 4 bases, with 10 bases separating them. This CDR3 contains 14 residues. The CDR3 reads CASSYYRSGYGYTF. DNA for the CDR3: TGTGCCAGCAGTTACTACAGGTCGGGCTATGGCTACACCTTC.

This clonotype came up once. V usage is TRBV19 and J usage is TRBJ1-6; 8 bases align to TRBD1. CDR3 length equals 17 residues. J lost 0 bases, V lost 2 bases, and 3 bases had no gene match. The germline V gene encodes CDR1 LNHDA and CDR2 SQIVND (reference sequence). DNA of the CDR3: TGTGCCAGTAGTATACGACAGGGGAGCTCCTATAATTCACCCCTCCACTTT. Protein sequence: CASSIRQGSSYNSPLHF.

The chain uses TRBV29-1 and TRBJ2-7, with 10 bases lining up with TRBD1. J was trimmed by 1 base and V by 1 base; bases with no gene match: 7. Per germline, CDR1 SQVTM and CDR2 ANQGSEA. The CDR3 is 16 residues long. CDR3: CSVEGGGQGISYEQYF. Here the CDR3 DNA reads TGCAGCGTTGAAGGGGGGGGACAGGGGATATCCTACGAGCAGTACTTC.

Written as DNA, the CDR3 is TGTGCCAGCTCACCCATAGCGGGGGGGTACAATGAGCAGTTCTTC. Translation: CASSPIAGGYNEQFF. This chain connects TRBV18 to TRBJ2-1; 11 bases map to TRBD2. The CDR3 totals 15 residues. Germline CDR1 and CDR2: KGHSH and LQKENI. Trimming at V came to 3 bases and at J to 4 bases, leaving 2 bases not matched to a gene.

This clonotype has just one count. The chain couples TRBV4-3 to TRBJ2-7; D remains unclear. In germline, CDR1 is LGHNA, CDR2 YSLEER. V lost 0 bases, J lost 1 base, and 10 bases lay in between. The CDR3 runs to 15 residues. CDR3 bases: TGCGCCAGCAGCCAAGAAAGCCGAAGATCCTACGAGCAGTACTTC. This encodes CASSQESRRSYEQYF.

The chain carries TRBV18 and TRBJ1-6, with D possibly TRBD1 on 6 matching bases. Trimming left V 1 base short and J 9 bases short, with 16 bases between. Germline loops: CDR1 KGHSH, CDR2 LQKENI. This CDR3 has 16 residues. CDR3 residues: CASSPLRTGSTSPLHF. As DNA, the CDR3 is TGTGCCAGCTCACCACTACGAACAGGGTCAACTTCACCCCTCCACTTT.

The CDR3 loop reads CSARVPERGSSYEQYF. CDR3 nucleotide sequence: TGCAGTGCTAGAGTTCCAGAGCGGGGGAGCTCCTACGAGCAGTACTTC. The chain recombines TRBV20-1 with TRBJ2-7; 8 bases align to TRBD2. CDR3 length: 16 residues. The junction had 8 bases not matched to a gene; V was cut back by 1 base and J by 0 bases. Germline CDR1 DFQATT, CDR2 SNEGSKA (reference sequence).